These 14 T cell receptor beta chains originate from one sample sequenced in a study of technical replicates of blood from several donors. Assay: immunoSEQ multiplex PCR; the TCRdb copy retains only in-frame clones and omits some. This table holds over 60,000 clones, approximately 93% found once. The specimen sequenced was T cells isolated from PBMCs. Receptor source: a human donor in good health.

The V gene is TRBV18, the J gene TRBJ1-2, with TRBD1 identical over 8 bases. J was trimmed by 2 bases and V by 4 bases; bases with no gene match: 6. This CDR3 has 15 amino acids. Per the germline V gene, CDR1 is KGHSH and CDR2 is LQKENI. The CDR3 nucleotides are TGTGCCAGCTCACTAAGGACAGGGCGAAACTATGGCTACACCTTC. It translates to CASSLRTGRNYGYTF.

The V and J genes are TRBV4-1 and TRBJ1-4, with 7 bases fitting TRBD1. The CDR3 totals 17 residues. Germline assignment: CDR1 MGHRA and CDR2 YSYEKL. The trim removed 6 bases at V and 0 bases at J, leaving 10 bases unmatched. CDR3 DNA: TGCGCCAGCAGAAGGGGGCGCGGACGGTCAACTAATGAAAAACTGTTTTTT. Translation gives CASRRGRGRSTNEKLFF.

Here the CDR3 reads CASSSTGNLDVWGNQPQHF. The CDR3 DNA follows: TGTGCCAGCAGCTCAACAGGGAATTTGGATGTCTGGGGCAATCAGCCCCAGCATTTT. The V call is TRBV5-6, the J call TRBJ1-5; TRBD1 is a possible D gene (6 bases). This CDR3 contains 19 residues. The germline CDR1 and CDR2 sequences are SGHDT and YYEEEE. Trimming shortened V by 3 bases and J by 2 bases, and 24 bases separated the two germline ends.

The chain employs TRBV18 and TRBJ2-7, with TRBD2 matching over 7 bases. Per the germline V gene, CDR1 is KGHSH and CDR2 is LQKENI. This CDR3 comprises 15 residues. The junction had 11 bases not matched to a gene; V was cut back by 6 bases and J by 3 bases. The chain's CDR3 is CASSPNRGSGYEQYF. The CDR3 DNA is TGTGCCAGCTCTCCCAACCGCGGGAGCGGCTACGAGCAGTACTTC. Together with reference TRBV18 and TRBJ2-7, the CDR3 gives the full variable domain: NAGVMQNPRHLVRRRGQEARLRCSPMKGHSHVYWYRQLPEEGLKFMVYLQKENIIDESGMPKERFSAEFPKEGPSILRIQQVVRGDSAAYFCASSPNRGSGYEQYFGPGTRLTVT.

The CDR3 region has the DNA TGTGCCAGCAGCCAGGACAAGACCGCGCCTAGGTACTTC. It specifies CASSQDKTAPRYF. The genes are TRBV4-2 and TRBJ2-7; a weak D match, TRBD1 (5 bases). V dropped 3 bases and J dropped 12 bases, with 18 bases sitting between them. The CDR3 loop spans 13 amino acids. Germline CDR1 LGHNA, CDR2 YNFKEQ.

This chain uses TRBV11-2 with TRBJ1-2; D is perhaps TRBD1 (6 bases). Between the trimmed V and J ends, which lost 1 base and 6 bases, there was a span of 12 bases. Germline assignment: CDR1 SGHAT and CDR2 FQNNGV. CDR3 length: 14 residues. The CDR3: CASSLGGRNNGYTF. The CDR3 DNA reads as TGTGCCAGCAGCTTAGGGGGGCGGAATAATGGCTACACCTTC.

The rearrangement uses TRBV11-3 and TRBJ2-3, with TRBD2 identical over 9 bases. Trimming cost V 5 bases and J 1 base; bases outside gene matches: 10. The germline gives CDR1 SGHNT, CDR2 YENEEA. This CDR3 contains 17 residues. The DNA of the CDR3 is TGTGCCAGCAGCCTCCGTGGGGCTAGCGGGGGCACAGATACGCAGTATTTT. Its protein is CASSLRGASGGTDTQYF. The variable domain in full, with the rest retrieved from reference TRBV11-3 and TRBJ2-3, is EAGVVQSPRYKIIEKKQPVAFWCNPISGHNTLYWYLQNLGQGPELLIRYENEEAVDDSQLPKDRFSAERLKGVDSTLKIQPAELGDSAVYLCASSLRGASGGTDTQYFGPGTRLTVL.

The gene calls are TRBV10-3 and TRBJ2-7, with 11 bases fitting TRBD1. The V gene end was trimmed by 4 bases and the J gene end by 3 bases; junction bases not matched to a gene: 5. Germline-derived CDR1 and CDR2 are ENHRY and SYGVKD. This CDR3 region has 15 residues. The CDR3 sequence: CAISVTGQGGYEQYF. CDR3 DNA: TGTGCCATCAGTGTGACGGGACAGGGGGGCTACGAGCAGTACTTC.

V is TRBV29-1 and J is TRBJ2-5; TRBD1 is a possible D gene (6 bases). Trimming took 6 bases from V and 1 from J, leaving 15 bases between them. The CDR3 has 14 amino acids. The germline CDR1 and CDR2 sequences are SQVTM and ANQGSEA. In DNA form, the CDR3 reads TGCAGCGTGAACTACCAGGGGACCCAAGAGACCCAGTACTTC. Translation gives CSVNYQGTQETQYF.

This sequence joins TRBV9 and TRBJ2-1, with 10 bases matching TRBD2. The germline CDR1 and CDR2 sequences are SGDLS and YYNGEE. The CDR3 length is 15 residues. J was trimmed by 6 bases and V by 2 bases; bases with no gene match: 5. CDR3 nucleotides: TGTGCCAGCAGCGTGAGCGGGGGGGCCTTCAATGAGCAGTTCTTC. It translates to CASSVSGGAFNEQFF.

This chain uses TRBV5-5 with TRBJ2-5; 10 bases match TRBD1. V gave up 4 bases and J gave up 5 bases; unmatched junction bases: 5. The CDR3 runs 14 residues. The germline V gene has CDR1 SGHKS and CDR2 YYEKEE (reference sequence). The DNA of the CDR3 is TGTGCCAGCAGCGGGGGACAGGGGTTGGAGACCCAGTACTTC. Amino acids: CASSGGQGLETQYF. Full variable domain (outside the CDR3, taken from reference TRBV5-5 and TRBJ2-5): DAGVTQSPTHLIKTRGQQVTLRCSPISGHKSVSWYQQVLGQGPQFIFQYYEKEERGRGNFPDRFSARQFPNYSSELNVNALLLGDSALYLCASSGGQGLETQYFGPGTRLLVL.

This chain links TRBV2 with TRBJ2-7; 9 bases are a match to TRBD2. The trim removed 6 bases at V and 4 bases at J, leaving 1 base unmatched. Germline V gene sequence: CDR1 SNHLY, CDR2 FYNNEI. This CDR3 has 12 amino acids. CDR3 loop: CASRTSGYEQYF. The CDR3, as DNA: TGTGCCAGCAGGACTAGCGGATACGAGCAGTACTTC.

The chain links TRBV29-1 to TRBJ2-1; weak D call: TRBD1 (6 bases). Trimming took off 2 bases at V and 10 bases at J, with 12 bases between the two ends. Per germline, CDR1 SQVTM and CDR2 ANQGSEA. The CDR3 has 12 residues. In DNA form, the CDR3 reads TGCAGCGTTGAACAGGGGAGTCAGGAGCAGTTCTTC. This gives the protein CSVEQGSQEQFF.

This clone was observed a single time. This chain connects TRBV29-1 to TRBJ2-2; 10 nucleotides align to TRBD2. The V segment lost 1 base and the J segment 6 bases; nucleotides outside the gene matches: 5. Germline V lookup: CDR1 SQVTM, CDR2 ANQGSEA. The CDR3 is 15 amino acids. CDR3 sequence: CSVEVLAGVAGELFF. CDR3 DNA sequence: TGCAGCGTTGAAGTGCTAGCGGGAGTGGCCGGGGAGCTGTTTTTT.